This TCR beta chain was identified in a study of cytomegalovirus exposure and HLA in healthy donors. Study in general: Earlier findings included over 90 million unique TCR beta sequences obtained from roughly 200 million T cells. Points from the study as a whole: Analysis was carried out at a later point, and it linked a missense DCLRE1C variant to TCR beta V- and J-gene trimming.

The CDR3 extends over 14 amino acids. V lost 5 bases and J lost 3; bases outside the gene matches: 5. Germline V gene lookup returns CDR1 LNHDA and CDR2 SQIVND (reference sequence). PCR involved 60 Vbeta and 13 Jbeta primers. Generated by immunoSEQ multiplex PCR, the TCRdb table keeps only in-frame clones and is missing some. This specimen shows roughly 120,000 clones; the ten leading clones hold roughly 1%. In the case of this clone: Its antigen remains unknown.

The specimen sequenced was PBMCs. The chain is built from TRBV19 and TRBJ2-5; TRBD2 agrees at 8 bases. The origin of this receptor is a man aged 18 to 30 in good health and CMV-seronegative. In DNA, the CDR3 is TGTGCCAGTAGTGTAGCGGGAAGGGAAGAGACCCAGTACTTC. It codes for CASSVAGREETQYF.